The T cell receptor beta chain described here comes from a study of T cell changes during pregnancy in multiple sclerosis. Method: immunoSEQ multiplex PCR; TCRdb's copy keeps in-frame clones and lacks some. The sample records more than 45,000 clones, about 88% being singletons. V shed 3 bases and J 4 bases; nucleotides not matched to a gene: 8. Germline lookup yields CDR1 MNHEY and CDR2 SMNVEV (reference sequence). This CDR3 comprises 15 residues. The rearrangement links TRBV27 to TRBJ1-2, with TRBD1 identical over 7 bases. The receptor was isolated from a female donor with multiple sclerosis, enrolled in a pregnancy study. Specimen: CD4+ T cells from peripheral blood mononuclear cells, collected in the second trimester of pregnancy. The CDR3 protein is CASSFGGQNLYGYTF. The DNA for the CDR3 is TGTGCCAGCAGTTTCGGGGGACAGAACCTCTATGGCTACACCTTC.